The sequence of this T cell receptor (beta chain) was determined in a study of cytotoxic CD8 clonotypes in ibrutinib-treated CLL. Broader study findings: Sampling time points were not equivalent between sustained-remission and progressing patients.

This clone was seen at least ten times. Its antigen is not identified. V lost 5 bases, J lost 0 bases, and 4 bases stayed unmatched. The CDR3 runs 14 residues. CDR1 and CDR2 from the germline V gene are SGHAT and FQNNGV. Investigators sought sequencing depths of between 1 in 200,000 and 1 in 1 million T cells. Sequencing used immunoSEQ multiplex PCR; TCRdb keeps in-frame clones, though not all of them. The repertoire holds about 76,000 clones, 83% seen once, with around 37% in the top ten. The chain has TRBV11-2 and TRBJ2-7; 7 bases fit TRBD1. The specimen was PBMCs, collected after 24 months of ibrutinib treatment. This receptor was taken from a human donor with chronic lymphocytic leukemia. Here the CDR3 reads CASSPRQGSYEQYF. CDR3 sequence (DNA): TGTGCCAGCAGCCCCCGACAGGGCTCCTACGAGCAGTACTTC.